Here is one TCR beta chain with its context. It has no known antigen specificity. Per-nucleotide qualities are absent, and no much larger clonotype sits a single base away. From a lookup of the germline V gene (reference sequence), CDR1 and CDR2 are LNHDA and SQIVND. The germline ends are 10 bases apart after V is trimmed by 0 bases and J by 4 bases. CDR3 length: 16 amino acids, cysteine to phenylalanine. The only DNA kept is the CDR3, 48 bases in frame from the first base. The data originate from a study of OX40 agonist ivuxolimab in advanced cancers. Concerning the study at large: Ivuxolimab was a fully human IgG2 agonistic monoclonal antibody targeting the costimulatory receptor OX40 (CD134). In the dose-escalation cohort, around four fifths of patients were male, and the mean age was roughly 60 years, with a range of roughly 20 to 79. Intravenous ivuxolimab was administered to patients every 2 weeks at six dose levels: 0.01, 0.1, 0.3, 1.5, 3 and 10 mg/kg. Among the 50 to 55 dose-escalation patients, around 20 had hepatocellular carcinoma, approximately 15 melanoma, 9 renal cell carcinoma and 9 head and neck cancer. The monotherapy dose-escalation portion (N of about 57 patients) of the phase I ivuxolimab trial is reported in the paper. Patients were allowed to have had prior anti-PD-1, anti-PD-L1 or anti-CTLA-4 therapy, and approximately 40% of the dose-escalation patients had been treated with checkpoint inhibitors. Partial responses occurred in three dose-escalation patients: two with cutaneous melanoma and one with hepatocellular carcinoma. Peripheral TCRbeta sequencing was intended to test whether TCR sequence diversity was altered and clonal T-cell expansion was caused by ivuxolimab.

The trial excluded patients who had a history of autoimmune disease or who were on systemic immunosuppression. Peripheral blood for TCR sequencing was drawn from every dose cohort at baseline, at cycle 4 day 1 and at cycle 7 day 1. The samples were taken from a phase I, first-in-human, multicenter, open-label dose-escalation trial of ivuxolimab. Adults with locally advanced or metastatic melanoma, renal cell, hepatocellular, or head and neck squamous cell carcinoma were enrolled in the trial. Before TCR sequencing, CD4+ T cells and CD8+ T cells from peripheral blood were sorted into separate populations. General findings and caveats noted by the study authors: Antigen specificity was not determined for the clonally expanded peripheral T cells. At doses of 0.1 to 3.0 mg/kg, clonal expansion of both CD4+ and CD8+ blood T cells was observed from baseline to week 6. Partial responders in the 0.1-3.0 mg/kg groups had among the lowest normalized peripheral clonal expansion, especially among CD8+ T cells. After ivuxolimab, expanded clones were on average more numerous among CD8+ T cells than among CD4+ T cells. Low levels of normalized T-cell clonal expansion were also seen in some nonresponding patients.

Genomic DNA was extracted from sorted cells for sequencing of the TCRbeta CDR3 region. TCRbeta CDR3 regions were sequenced using the immunoSEQ Assay. Here the immuneACCESS table is served through TCRdb, limited to in-frame sequences with V and J called. Missing clones are a known gap in these copies; in checked studies unresolved V genes cover under half, and the rest lacks a known reason. For this sample there are approximately 52,000 clones; approximately 84% appear just once. The leading ten clones occupy roughly a tenth of the sample. The TCR sequence derives from an adult with an advanced solid tumor such as melanoma, head and neck, liver or kidney cancer. The sample was CD4+ or CD8+ T cells sorted from blood, taken in a trial of the OX40 agonist ivuxolimab. The chain couples TRBV19 to TRBJ2-6; there is no confident call for the D gene. The CDR3 reads CASSIEETYGANVLTF. The sequenced DNA is TGTGCCAGTAGTATAGAGGAGACGTACGGGGCCAACGTCCTGACTTTC.